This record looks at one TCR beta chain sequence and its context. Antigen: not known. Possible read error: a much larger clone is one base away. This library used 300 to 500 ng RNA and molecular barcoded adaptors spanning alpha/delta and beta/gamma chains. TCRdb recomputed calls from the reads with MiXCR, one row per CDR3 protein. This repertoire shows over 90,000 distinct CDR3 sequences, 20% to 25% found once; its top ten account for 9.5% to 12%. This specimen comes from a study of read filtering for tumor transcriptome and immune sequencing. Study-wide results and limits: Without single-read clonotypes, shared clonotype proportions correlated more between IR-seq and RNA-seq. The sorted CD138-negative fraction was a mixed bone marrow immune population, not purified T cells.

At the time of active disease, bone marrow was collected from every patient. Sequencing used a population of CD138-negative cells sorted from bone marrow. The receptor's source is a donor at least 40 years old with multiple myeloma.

CDR3 DNA: TGTGCCAGCAGTGATTTCGGCCATCAGCCCCAGCATTTT. This codes for CASSDFGHQPQHF. The V gene is TRBV28, the J gene TRBJ1-5; D is undetermined. The CDR3 covers 13 residues. Trimming pared 5 bases from V and 5 bases from J, leaving 10 bases between. Germline V gene data show CDR1 as MDHEN and CDR2 as SYDVKM.